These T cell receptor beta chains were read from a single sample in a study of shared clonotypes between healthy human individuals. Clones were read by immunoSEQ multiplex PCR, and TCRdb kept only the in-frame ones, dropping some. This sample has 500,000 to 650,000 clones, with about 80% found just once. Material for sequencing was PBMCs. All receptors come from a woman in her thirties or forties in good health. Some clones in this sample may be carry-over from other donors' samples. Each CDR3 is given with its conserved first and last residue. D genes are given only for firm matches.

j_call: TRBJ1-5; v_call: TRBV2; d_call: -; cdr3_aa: CASSEAGIGQPQHF
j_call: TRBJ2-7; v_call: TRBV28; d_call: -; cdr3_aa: CASSSGTPSYEQYF
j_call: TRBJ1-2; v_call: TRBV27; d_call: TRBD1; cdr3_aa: CASSLKGASYGYTF
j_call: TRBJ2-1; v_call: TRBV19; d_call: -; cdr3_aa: CASRVMTGYNEQFF
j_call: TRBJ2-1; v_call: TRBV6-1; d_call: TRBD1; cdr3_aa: CASSGGQGREQFF
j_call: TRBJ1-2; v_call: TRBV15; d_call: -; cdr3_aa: CATSRERQLDYGYTF
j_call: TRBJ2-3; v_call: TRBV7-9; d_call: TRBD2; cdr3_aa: CASRVAGVGDTQYF
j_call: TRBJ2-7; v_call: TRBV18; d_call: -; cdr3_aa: CASSPKGSAKEQYF
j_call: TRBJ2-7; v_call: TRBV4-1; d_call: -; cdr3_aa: CASSQLPTLSYEQYF
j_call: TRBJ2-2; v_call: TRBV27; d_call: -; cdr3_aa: CASSFRRSNTGELFF
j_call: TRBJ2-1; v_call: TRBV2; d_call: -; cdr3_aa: CATKTGPGFDEQFF
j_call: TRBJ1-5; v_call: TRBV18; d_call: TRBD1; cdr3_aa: CASSLGTGSQPQHF
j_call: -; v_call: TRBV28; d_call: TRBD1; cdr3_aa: CASSFVAGQGLNEQYF
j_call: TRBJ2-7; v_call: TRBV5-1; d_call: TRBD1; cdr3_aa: CASSPTGGEGEQYF
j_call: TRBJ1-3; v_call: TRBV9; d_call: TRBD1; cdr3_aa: CASSPRGQSSSGNTIYF
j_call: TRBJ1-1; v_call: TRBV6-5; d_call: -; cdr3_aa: CASSLTNMNTEAFF